The T cell receptor (beta chain) under discussion was sequenced for a study of blood T cell repertoires in COVID-19. Sequencing was performed with immunoSEQ multiplex PCR; in TCRdb, only in-frame clones are kept and a portion is missing. The sample contains hundreds of thousands of clones, about 93% of which appear only once. The specimen was PBMCs or T cells enriched from blood (not recorded which). The TCR originated in a young woman who had recovered from COVID-19.

The DNA of the CDR3 is TGTGCCAGCAGCTTAGGCCGGGGGGGATCTGAAGCTTTCTTT. It translates to CASSLGRGGSEAFF. The chain combines TRBV7-8 with TRBJ1-1, with D possibly being TRBD1 (5 bases). Trimming removed 1 base at V and 6 bases at J, with 12 bases between. The CDR3 totals 14 residues. Per germline, CDR1 SGHVS and CDR2 FQNEAQ.